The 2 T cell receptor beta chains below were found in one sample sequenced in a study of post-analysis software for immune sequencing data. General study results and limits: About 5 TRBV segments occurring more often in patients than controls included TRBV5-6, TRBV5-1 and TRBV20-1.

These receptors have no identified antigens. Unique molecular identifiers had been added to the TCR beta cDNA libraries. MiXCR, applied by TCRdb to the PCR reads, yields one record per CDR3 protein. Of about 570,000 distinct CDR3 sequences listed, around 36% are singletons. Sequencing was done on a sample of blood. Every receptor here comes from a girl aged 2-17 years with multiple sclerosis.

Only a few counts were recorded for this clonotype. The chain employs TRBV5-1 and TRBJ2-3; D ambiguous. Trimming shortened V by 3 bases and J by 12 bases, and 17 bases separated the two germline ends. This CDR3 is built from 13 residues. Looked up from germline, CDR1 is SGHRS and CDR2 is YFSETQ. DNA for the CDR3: TGCGCCAGCAGCTCCGGATTGCAGCCTGTTCAGTATTTT. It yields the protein CASSSGLQPVQYF. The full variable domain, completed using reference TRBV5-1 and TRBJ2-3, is KAGVTQTPRYLIKTRGQQVTLSCSPISGHRSVSWYQQTPGQGLQFLFEYFSETQRNKGNFPGRFSGRQFSNSRSEMNVSTLELGDSALYLCASSSGLQPVQYFGPGTRLTVL.

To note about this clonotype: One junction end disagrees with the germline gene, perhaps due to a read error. CDR3 nucleotide sequence: TGCGCCAGCAGCTTGTTAACTAGCGGGGGGACAGATACGCAGTATTTT. It translates to CASSLLTSGGTDTQYF. This chain links TRBV13 with TRBJ2-3; 12 bases line up with TRBD2. Germline loops: CDR1 PRHDT, CDR2 FYEKMQ (reference sequence). The CDR3 extends over 16 amino acids.